This TCR beta chain is from a study of Tregs in tolerant kidney transplant recipients. Method: immunoSEQ multiplex PCR; TCRdb's copy keeps in-frame clones and lacks some. The table includes some 71,000 clones, 85% to 90% detected once. With respect to this clone: Antigen specificity is unknown.

Regarding the study as a whole: This study did not directly address biological reproducibility.

This CDR3 spans 13 amino acids. Per germline, CDR1 KGHSH and CDR2 LQKENI. V was trimmed by 7 bases and J by 2 bases, leaving 12 bases between them. The source of this sequence is a human donor who received a combined kidney and bone marrow transplant. The V and J genes are TRBV18 and TRBJ2-7, with a tentative D call TRBD2 (6 bases). The material was CD4+ T cells from blood, obtained before the transplant. CDR3 loop: CASLRDGAYEQYF. The CDR3 DNA reads as TGTGCCAGCTTGCGGGACGGAGCCTACGAGCAGTACTTC.